Listed here is a single T cell receptor (beta chain). Its antigen is as yet unknown. This record comes from a study of shared clonotypes between healthy human individuals. Findings and limits, study-wide: Memory subsets generally showed lower estimated richness than naive subsets.

Adult donors, all healthy and HIV-negative, had no recent acute infections or vaccinations. Both subsets, CD45RA+ naive and CD45RA-negative memory, were split from the CD4+ cells. CDR1 is MNHEY and CDR2 is SMNVEV in the germline V gene (reference sequence). The CDR3 extends over 13 amino acids. Trimming took off 6 bases at V and 7 bases at J, with 15 bases between the two ends. Data came from immunoSEQ multiplex PCR; TCRdb stores just in-frame clones and leaves some out. The sample has roughly 1 million clones, about 75% seen once. The sample consisted of memory CD4+ T cells sorted from blood. Subset of the sample: CD45RA-negative fraction. The chain recombines TRBV27 with TRBJ1-2; D is ambiguous. This sequence originates from a man aged 18 to 30 in good health. CDR3 sequence reads: CASRSEGHGGYTF. The DNA for the CDR3 is TGTGCCAGCAGGTCAGAGGGTCATGGTGGCTACACCTTC.